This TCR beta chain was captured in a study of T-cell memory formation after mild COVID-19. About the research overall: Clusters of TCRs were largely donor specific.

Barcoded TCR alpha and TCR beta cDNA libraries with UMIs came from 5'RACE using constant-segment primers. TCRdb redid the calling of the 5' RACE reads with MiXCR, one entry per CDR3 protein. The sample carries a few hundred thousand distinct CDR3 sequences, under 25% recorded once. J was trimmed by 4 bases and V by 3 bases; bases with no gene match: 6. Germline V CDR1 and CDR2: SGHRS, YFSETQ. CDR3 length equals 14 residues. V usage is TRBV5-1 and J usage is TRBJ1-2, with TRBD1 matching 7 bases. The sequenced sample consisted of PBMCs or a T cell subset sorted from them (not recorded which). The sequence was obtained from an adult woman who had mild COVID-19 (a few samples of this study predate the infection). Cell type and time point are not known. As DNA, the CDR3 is TGCGCCAGCAGCTCCCCGGGACAGCGCTATGGCTACACCTTC. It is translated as CASSSPGQRYGYTF. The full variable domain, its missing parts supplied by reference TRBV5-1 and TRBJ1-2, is KAGVTQTPRYLIKTRGQQVTLSCSPISGHRSVSWYQQTPGQGLQFLFEYFSETQRNKGNFPGRFSGRQFSNSRSEMNVSTLELGDSALYLCASSSPGQRYGYTFGSGTRLTVV.